This T cell receptor (beta chain) was sequenced during a study of cytomegalovirus exposure and HLA in healthy donors. Use of 60 Vbeta and 13 Jbeta primers characterized the PCR. TCRdb's copy holds only in-frame clones and misses some; the assay was immunoSEQ multiplex PCR. The sample holds fewer than 250,000 clones, over 65% seen once. CDR1 is SEHNR, CDR2 FQNEAQ, per germline (reference sequence). The length of the CDR3 is 16 residues. Trimming left V 2 bases short and J 4 bases short, with 17 bases between. The specimen was PBMCs. The receptor comes from a man younger than 35 in good health and CMV-seronegative. The chain links TRBV7-9 to TRBJ2-5, with D perhaps TRBD2 (6 bases). CDR3 loop: CASSLSGSEGGETQYF. The CDR3 coding sequence is TGTGCCAGCAGCTTATCAGGGTCGGAGGGTGGAGAGACCCAGTACTTC.